This T cell receptor (beta chain) was recovered during a study of blood T cell repertoires in COVID-19. Across the study: COVID-19 samples collected from the United States, Italy and Spain covered acute and convalescent phases. Sources were T cells, B-cell-depleted T cells, or PBMCs; the material itself was cDNA or gDNA.

CDR3 size: 15 residues. Germline CDR1 and CDR2: SEHNR and FQNEAQ (reference sequence). V was clipped by 5 bases and J by 4 bases, with 15 bases between them. Original processing notes: Amplifying reference gene primers gave estimates of nucleated cell counts. Clones were read by immunoSEQ multiplex PCR, and TCRdb kept only the in-frame ones, dropping some. V and J calls and clone size follow that table, whereas D and trimming were derived from the DNA. The sample has roughly 240,000 clones, around 83% seen once. The sequencing input was peripheral blood. The gene calls are TRBV7-9 and TRBJ1-5, with D possibly TRBD1 on 5 matching bases. This TCR was recovered from a man aged 18 to 30 with active or convalescent COVID-19. The CDR3 protein is CASSPGTLTNQPQHF. CDR3 nucleotide sequence: TGTGCCAGCAGCCCGGGGACTTTGACTAATCAGCCCCAGCATTTT.